This T cell receptor (beta chain) emerged from a study of CD8+ T cells in alopecia areata. Study-level background: Twice daily, treated patients received 5 to 10 mg of oral tofacitinib.

Treatment in this sample: oral pan-JAK inhibitor, 5-10 mg twice daily. Separation by sorting yielded CD4+ and CD8+ T cells from PBMCs. It was cDNA, reverse transcribed from extracted RNA, that served as the sequencing template. Here immunoSEQ multiplex PCR was the method, and the copy in TCRdb shows in-frame clones only, minus some. The profile shows 200,000 to 250,000 clones, 50% to 60% of them singletons. V dropped 0 bases and J dropped 0 bases, with 9 bases sitting between them. CDR1 and CDR2 (germline): SGHRS, YFSETQ. The CDR3 has 15 residues. This clone has just one count. Its antigen remains unknown. Study-level findings and limits: For patients receiving tofacitinib, scalp clonality and expanded CD8+ clones among the top 100 significantly decreased.

The chain joins TRBV5-1 to TRBJ1-1; no reliable D call. The source is a human donor with alopecia areata. Sequencing used CD4+ T cells sorted from blood, obtained at week 4, from a patient treated with tofacitinib. The CDR3 here is CASSLGDLLNTEAFF. CDR3 DNA sequence: TGCGCCAGCAGCTTGGGAGATTTGCTGAACACTGAAGCTTTCTTT.